The 20 T cell receptor beta chains listed next were all sequenced from one sample in a study of cytomegalovirus exposure and HLA in healthy donors. With 60 Vbeta and 13 Jbeta primers, the PCR was carried out. Only in-frame clones appear in the TCRdb table, and some are missing; sequencing was by immunoSEQ multiplex PCR. The sample has about 120,000 clones; around four fifths are singletons. Sequencing was done on a sample of PBMCs. The receptors here all came from a woman in her thirties or forties in good health and CMV-seropositive.

V gene TRBV5-1 combines with J gene TRBJ1-2, with D possibly TRBD1 on 6 matching bases. Trimming stripped 0 bases from V and 8 bases from J, with 17 bases between. Germline V lookup: CDR1 SGHRS, CDR2 YFSETQ. This CDR3 is 15 amino acids long. The CDR3 loop is CASSLEGRGASGYTF. The CDR3 DNA reads TGCGCCAGCAGCTTGGAGGGTCGGGGGGCGTCGGGCTACACCTTC. The whole variable domain, remainder taken from reference TRBV5-1 and TRBJ1-2, is KAGVTQTPRYLIKTRGQQVTLSCSPISGHRSVSWYQQTPGQGLQFLFEYFSETQRNKGNFPGRFSGRQFSNSRSEMNVSTLELGDSALYLCASSLEGRGASGYTFGSGTRLTVV.

The chain carries TRBV25-1 and TRBJ1-2; 10 positions agree with TRBD1. CDR3 length: 14 residues. Per the germline V gene, CDR1 is MGHDK and CDR2 is SYGVNS. Unmatched junction bases numbered 0, after V lost 3 bases and J lost 2 bases. The CDR3 spells CASSEGQGNYGYTF. The CDR3 DNA sequence: TGTGCCAGCAGTGAGGGACAGGGGAACTATGGCTACACCTTC.

The V gene is TRBV6-1, the J gene TRBJ2-5; 8 nucleotides match TRBD1. The ends lost 8 bases at V and 3 bases at J; junction bases unmatched: 5. The CDR3 runs 13 residues. From germline, CDR1 is MNHNS and CDR2 SASEGT. CDR3 nucleotides: TGTGCCAGCGTTCCGGGACAGGAAGAGACCCAGTACTTC. Protein product: CASVPGQEETQYF.

CDR3 residues: CASSVSGTGAQNIQYF. The DNA for the CDR3 is TGCGCCAGCAGCGTCTCCGGGACAGGGGCCCAAAACATTCAGTACTTC. The gene calls are TRBV5-1 and TRBJ2-4; 10 bases match TRBD1. The ends lost 4 bases at V and 5 bases at J; junction bases unmatched: 9. The CDR3 covers 16 residues. CDR1 and CDR2 (germline): SGHRS, YFSETQ.

The chain combines TRBV19 with TRBJ2-3, with D perhaps TRBD1 (6 bases). Germline V gives CDR1 LNHDA, CDR2 SQIVND (reference sequence). Trimming removed 5 bases at V and 1 base at J, with 16 bases between. This CDR3 comprises 16 residues. The CDR3 region has the DNA TGTGCCAGTAGTCCAGGACAGATCGCGGGCACAGATACGCAGTATTTT. This translates into CASSPGQIAGTDTQYF.

This rearrangement joins TRBV28 to TRBJ2-2; tentatively, D is TRBD2 (6 bases). The V gene lost 2 bases and the J gene lost 0 bases, with 7 bases spanning the gap. The CDR3 has 15 amino acids. Germline V gene data show CDR1 as MDHEN and CDR2 as SYDVKM. The CDR3 DNA reads TGTGCCAGCAGTTTAGGAGGGGCGAACACCGGGGAGCTGTTTTTT. It codes for CASSLGGANTGELFF.

This clone was observed a handful of times. The chain recombines TRBV15 with TRBJ1-2; TRBD1 matches 7 bases. The CDR3 consists of 15 residues. V was clipped by 0 bases and J by 7 bases; unmatched bases: 8. In germline, CDR1 is LNHNV, CDR2 YYDKDF (reference sequence). The DNA for the CDR3 is TGTGCCACCAGCAGAGATCTGACAGGGCTTCGTGGCTACACCTTC. It is translated as CATSRDLTGLRGYTF.

V is TRBV4-1 and J is TRBJ2-3; no clear D. Trimming pared 0 bases from V and 3 bases from J, leaving 4 bases between. Per germline, CDR1 MGHRA and CDR2 YSYEKL. There are 13 residues in the CDR3. The CDR3 region is CASSQDITDTQYF. The CDR3 DNA is TGCGCCAGCAGCCAAGATATTACAGATACGCAGTATTTT.

This clone was seen a single time. The genes are TRBV11-2 and TRBJ2-1; no clear D gene. CDR1 and CDR2 from the germline V gene are SGHAT and FQNNGV. The CDR3 has 14 amino acids. V lost 5 bases, J lost 9 bases, and 17 bases lay in between. The CDR3, as DNA: TGTGCCAGCAGCGCCCCTATAAAGCGCGGTGAGCAGTTCTTC. This translates into CASSAPIKRGEQFF. The variable domain in full, with the rest retrieved from reference TRBV11-2 and TRBJ2-1, is EAGVAQSPRYKIIEKRQSVAFWCNPISGHATLYWYQQILGQGPKLLIQFQNNGVVDDSQLPKDRFSAERLKGVDSTLKIQPAKLEDSAVYLCASSAPIKRGEQFFGPGTRLTVL.

The chain couples TRBV15 to TRBJ1-2; TRBD1 matches 12 bases. Trimming cost V 4 bases and J 2 bases; bases outside gene matches: 5. In germline, CDR1 is LNHNV, CDR2 YYDKDF (reference sequence). This CDR3 has 16 residues. CDR3 residues: CATSKGQGALNYGYTF. The CDR3 DNA sequence: TGTGCCACCAGCAAGGGACAGGGGGCGTTAAACTATGGCTACACCTTC.

The chain has TRBV7-8 and TRBJ2-1; 7 nucleotides align to TRBD1. CDR1 is SGHVS and CDR2 is FQNEAQ in the germline V gene. This CDR3 contains 16 residues. The J segment lost 5 bases and the V segment lost 5 bases, leaving 12 bases of the junction unmatched. In nucleotides, the CDR3 is TGTGCCAGCAGCCGGGAACAGGGACAGAACAACAATGAGCAGTTCTTC. Translated: CASSREQGQNNNEQFF.

This clone has a single count. The V call is TRBV27, the J call TRBJ2-1; 10 nucleotides line up with TRBD2. CDR1 is MNHEY and CDR2 is SMNVEV in the germline V gene (reference sequence). This CDR3 region has 16 residues. The trim removed 3 bases at V and 4 bases at J, leaving 6 bases unmatched. CDR3 nucleotide sequence: TGTGCCAGCAGTTTCCTCACTAGCGGGACGTACAATGAGCAGTTCTTC. Protein: CASSFLTSGTYNEQFF.

There are a few counts of this clone. V is TRBV7-9 and J is TRBJ1-1; D remains ambiguous. The V gene lost 3 bases and the J gene lost 0 bases, with 5 bases spanning the gap. Per germline, CDR1 SEHNR and CDR2 FQNEAQ (reference sequence). The CDR3 is 13 amino acids. The CDR3: CASSLTMNTEAFF. The CDR3 DNA reads as TGTGCCAGCAGCTTGACTATGAACACTGAAGCTTTCTTT.

J is TRBJ2-7 and V is TRBV2, with 8 bases matching TRBD1. With V trimmed by 10 bases and J by 3 bases, 8 bases remained unmatched. The CDR3 is made up of 13 amino acids. Germline lookup yields CDR1 SNHLY and CDR2 FYNNEI. The CDR3 nucleotides read TGTGCCACCTCCGGGGACAGGCTCTACGAGCAGTACTTC. Its protein is CATSGDRLYEQYF.

The chain has TRBV4-2 and TRBJ2-2; TRBD2 agrees at 10 bases. V shed 4 bases and J 2 bases; nucleotides not matched to a gene: 4. Germline CDR1 and CDR2: LGHNA and YNFKEQ. The CDR3 contains 16 residues. For the CDR3, the DNA is TGTGCCAGCAGCCGCACTAGCGGGGTAAACACCGGGGAGCTGTTTTTT. It translates to CASSRTSGVNTGELFF.

The V and J genes are TRBV12-5 and TRBJ2-2, with TRBD1 as a possible D gene (6 bases). In germline, CDR1 is LGHNT, CDR2 FRNRAP. The CDR3 spans 16 residues. V dropped 7 bases and J dropped 1 base, with 16 bases sitting between them. CDR3 sequence: CASAVLRGWNTGELFF. CDR3 bases: TGTGCTAGTGCTGTCCTGAGGGGGTGGAACACCGGGGAGCTGTTTTTT.

This chain links TRBV9 with TRBJ1-1; no reliable D call. Per germline, CDR1 SGDLS and CDR2 YYNGEE. The ends were cut back, 3 bases at V and 4 bases at J, with 13 bases in the middle. This CDR3 is built from 14 residues. The CDR3 nucleotides read TGTGCCAGCAGCGCCACCCGGGAAGCCACTGAAGCTTTCTTT. It is translated as CASSATREATEAFF.

The chain employs TRBV11-3 and TRBJ2-5; possible D gene TRBD1, 5 bases. The DNA end lines up better with TRBJ2-7; the J call may be wrong. The CDR3 is made up of 15 amino acids. Germline V gene lookup returns CDR1 SGHNT and CDR2 YENEEA. CDR3 sequence reads: CASSLDSRGSYEQYF. CDR3 sequence (DNA): TGTGCCAGCAGCTTAGATTCAAGGGGCTCCTACGAGCAGTACTTC.

A single count supports this clone. The chain is built from TRBV10-3 and TRBJ1-1; TRBD1 might be the D (5 bases). The CDR3 extends over 13 amino acids. Trimming took off 5 bases at V and 6 bases at J, with 13 bases between the two ends. CDR1 and CDR2 from the germline V gene are ENHRY and SYGVKD. Here the CDR3 DNA reads TGTGCCATCAGTACCCCAGGGTTAGCTGAAGCTTTCTTT. Translation: CAISTPGLAEAFF.

This clone was observed once. V is TRBV30 and J is TRBJ1-3; D is undetermined. Trimming left V 6 bases short and J 0 bases short, with 15 bases between. The CDR3 has 15 residues. Germline V CDR1 and CDR2: GTSNPN, SVGIG (reference sequence). CDR3 nucleotide sequence: TGTGCCTGCCATAGGCGCGGGAGCTCTGGAAACACCATATATTTT. It yields the protein CACHRRGSSGNTIYF.